The 2 T cell receptor beta chains listed next were all sequenced from one sample in a study of early T cells in non-severe SARS-CoV-2 infection (dated by TCRdb to the early 2020s). The library came from 5' RACE. The run used a NextSeq 500. TCRdb trimmed public reads at Q25 via fastp, called clones via MiXCR and kept in-frame beta chains. Each entry merges the rows of one CDR3 protein and shows their most common DNA and genes. For this sample there are about 72,000 distinct CDR3 sequences; about 9.4% appear just once. The leading ten clones occupy over 6% of the sample. Sample: whole blood, taken at baseline. These receptors were collected from an adult who was a healthcare worker with PCR-confirmed SARS-CoV-2 infection or an uninfected control (not recorded which).

V is TRBV20-1 and J is TRBJ2-2, with TRBD2 matching 8 bases. Unmatched junction bases numbered 6, after V lost 5 bases and J lost 4 bases. CDR1 is DFQATT, CDR2 SNEGSKA, per germline (reference sequence). The CDR3 totals 14 residues. CDR3: CSADKRGSTGELFF. CDR3 nucleotide sequence: TGCAGTGCTGACAAGCGGGGGAGCACCGGGGAGCTGTTTTTT.

This clonotype has ten or more counts. J is TRBJ1-5 and V is TRBV9; TRBD1 is a possible D gene (6 bases). The germline V gene encodes CDR1 SGDLS and CDR2 YYNGEE. V gave up 4 bases and J gave up 3 bases, with 8 bases separating them. The CDR3 contains 13 residues. DNA for the CDR3: TGTGCCAGCAGCCCAGGGGACAATCAGCCCCAGCATTTT. It yields the protein CASSPGDNQPQHF.